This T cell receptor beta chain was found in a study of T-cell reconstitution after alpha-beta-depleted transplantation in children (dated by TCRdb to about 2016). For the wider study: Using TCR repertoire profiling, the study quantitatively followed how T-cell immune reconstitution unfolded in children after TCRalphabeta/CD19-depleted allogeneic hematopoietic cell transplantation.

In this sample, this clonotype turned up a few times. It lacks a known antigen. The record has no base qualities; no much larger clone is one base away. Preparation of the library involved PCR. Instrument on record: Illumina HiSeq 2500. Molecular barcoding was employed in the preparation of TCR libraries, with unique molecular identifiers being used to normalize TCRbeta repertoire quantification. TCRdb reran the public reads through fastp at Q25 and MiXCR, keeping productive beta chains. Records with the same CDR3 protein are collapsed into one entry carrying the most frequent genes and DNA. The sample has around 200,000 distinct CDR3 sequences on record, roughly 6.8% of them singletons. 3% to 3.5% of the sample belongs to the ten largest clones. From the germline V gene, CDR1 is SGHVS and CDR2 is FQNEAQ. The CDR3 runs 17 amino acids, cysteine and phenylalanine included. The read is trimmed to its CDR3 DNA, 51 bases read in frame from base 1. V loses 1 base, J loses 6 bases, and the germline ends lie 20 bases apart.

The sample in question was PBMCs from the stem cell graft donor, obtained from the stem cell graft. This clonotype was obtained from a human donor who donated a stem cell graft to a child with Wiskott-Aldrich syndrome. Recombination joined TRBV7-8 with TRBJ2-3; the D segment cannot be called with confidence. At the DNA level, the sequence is TGTGCCAGCAGCTTAGTAGGAAACCTCCGGGCAAGGGATACGCAGTATTTT. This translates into CASSLVGNLRARDTQYF.